This T cell receptor beta chain was documented in a study of regulatory T cells in long-lasting Graves disease (dated by TCRdb to 2020 to 2023). Study-level background: Newly diagnosed Graves' disease patients had taken antithyroid drugs for less than 3 months. This study used TCR sequencing and RNA sequencing of peripheral blood to compare persistent Graves' disease patients against newly diagnosed Graves' disease patients. The study took place in China and was registered as a clinical trial. A total of 33 samples underwent TCR sequencing, from roughly 13 patients with persistent Graves' disease and 20 or so patients with newly diagnosed Graves' disease. Here is what the overall study found, with its caveats: More public clonotypes were shared among persistent patients (fewer than 3,000) than among newly diagnosed patients (966). Peripheral blood alone was examined, since thyroid tissue, which constituted the primary lesion, could not be accessed. Persistent Graves' disease patients showed lower TCR Shannon entropy and fewer highly expanded clones than newly diagnosed patients, suggesting clonal expansion. The authors noted that the small sample size was a limitation that may lower accuracy. Sequencing and analysis were restricted to the TCR beta chain. Preferential use of TRBV28, TRBJ1-2 and TRBJ2-5 was observed in persistent disease, whereas TRBV20-1 and TRBJ2-1 were favored in newly diagnosed disease.

This clonotype turned up a few times. Which antigen it targets is not known. The input lacks base qualities; no much larger clone sits a single base away. The library was produced with multiplex PCR. The instrument was an Illumina HiSeq 4000. TCR beta libraries were built with iRepertoire HTBI primers and Arm-PCR amplification of CDR3 regions. Gel purification was performed on PCR products prior to sequencing. Under the source paper's analysis protocol: Across samples, roughly 60 TRBV and 13 to 15 TRBJ segments were identified and used for gene usage analysis of CDR3 amino acid clonotypes. COPE and FqMerger were used to merge the filtered high-quality paired reads into contigs. BLAST was used to align contigs to IMGT TRBV, TRBD and TRBJ reference genes, with CDR3 defined following IMGT. Any clonotype with a frequency above 0.1% was classified as a highly expanded clone. Shannon entropy served as the measure of repertoire diversity, while the Gini coefficient captured V-J evenness. Clonotypes shared by more than one individual were considered public. In TCRdb, the public reads were trimmed at Q25 with fastp and aligned with MiXCR, with productive beta chains retained. For every CDR3 protein sequence, its rows merge into one entry that carries the most common genes and DNA. TCRdb assigned the V and J calls; the authors' analysis was not used. This sample gives 550,000 to 650,000 distinct CDR3 sequences in total; approximately 16% of them show up just once. The ten largest clones represent around 12% of the sample.

The germline V gene (reference sequence) gives CDR1 as DFQATT and CDR2 as SNEGSKA. The CDR3 runs 15 residues from the cysteine to the phenylalanine. The entry retains the CDR3 DNA only, 45 bases that are in frame from base 1. After removal of 6 bases from V and 5 bases from J, the junction retains 6 bases not matched to a gene. Taken with the paper, the label for time point translates to: newly diagnosed GD, antithyroid drugs for less than 3 months. For both TCR sequencing and RNA sequencing, RNA was extracted from PBMCs using TRIzol. Graves' disease was diagnosed according to American Thyroid Association guidelines. Patients were recruited from an endocrinology department in Xi'an, China. Each patient gave roughly 8.4 milliliters of peripheral blood, collected in an EDTA anticoagulant tube. Ficoll Paque Plus density gradient separation was used to isolate PBMCs, and no further T cell sorting was done. An Agilent 2100 Bioanalyzer and agarose gel were used to check RNA quality, and a NanoDrop 2000 was used to measure RNA concentration.

These same records also appear under a second study, on T cells in Graves' hyperthyroidism and ophthalmopathy. The other study reports the following: Graves' hyperthyroidism was defined as stable when no progression to ophthalmopathy occurred over 18 months of follow-up. Hyperthyroidism patients were newly diagnosed, had a disease duration of under 2 months, and were aged 18 to 65 years. Exclusion was applied to patients with uncontrolled infections, other autoimmune diseases, pregnancy or lactation. Diagnoses were based on clinical symptoms, serum thyroxine and TRAb, thyroid ultrasound and orbital computed tomography. The TCR CDR3 was subjected to a first round of RT-PCR using the HTBI primer set and the Qiagen OneStep RT-PCR kit. Blood samples also contained most of the expanded thyroid clonotypes (frequency above 0.001), which suggests that blood repertoires may reflect thyroid immune responses. In cross-validation, a model built on a 13 V-J signature told ophthalmopathy apart from stable hyperthyroidism with approximately 90% sensitivity and about 81% specificity, and in testing the same model reached 80%/75%. In validation, the model predicted progression to ophthalmopathy with over 65% sensitivity and less than 80% specificity, a median of about six months before onset. To identify distinguishing TCR V-J signatures, a discovery cohort of some 100 patients was used, comprising 43 with Graves' ophthalmopathy and some 60 with stable Graves' hyperthyroidism. An independent validation cohort of 18 to 20 hyperthyroidism patients and about 16 patients who later progressed to ophthalmopathy tested prospective prediction of ophthalmopathy. The approximately 90 discovery patients were randomly split 7:3 into training and test sets. In more than five Graves' hyperthyroidism patients, the study also compared T-cell repertoires from thyroid tissue with T-cell repertoires from blood. After blood sampling, hyperthyroidism patients were treated with methimazole at a starting dose of 30 mg daily, and ophthalmopathy patients were treated with high-dose intravenous methylprednisolone. The libraries were constructed in a second round of multiplex PCR and then size-selected and purified. Libraries were sequenced paired-end with 100 bp reads on an Illumina HiSeq2000. SOAPnuke was used to process the raw data, with reads discarded if the reads contained adapters or uncalled bases, had a mean Phred below 15, or lacked an exact constant-primer or identifier match. COPE v1.2.5 was used to merge high-quality paired reads, and clonotypes were defined as unique nucleotide sequences. Clonotypes were aligned to IMGT TRBV, TRBD and TRBJ reference segments using MiTCR v1.1. Only V-J combinations with frequency above 0.0001, covering 99.2% of repertoires, were analysed. The TCS score was defined as F50 (clonal expansion) divided by E x V (chaos), with BLOSUM62-based TCRdist calculated between CDR3 peptides within each V-J. Welch's t-statistics and random forest reduced around 520 V-J features to about 13, which were used in a naive Bayes classifier (R e1071). No statistical method was used to set the sample size in advance, and investigators knew the group allocation. TCR Vbeta CDR3 sequencing of 135 peripheral blood samples (over 40 ophthalmopathy, roughly 72 hyperthyroidism and approximately 17 progressor patients) is reported in the paper.

The rearranged segments are TRBV20-1 and TRBJ2-2, and 13 bases in between align with TRBD2. This receptor was taken from a young man with Graves disease. Donor details come from another sample of the same person, matched by shared clones. The material was peripheral blood mononuclear cells (PBMCs), obtained at new diagnosis, from a patient treated with antithyroid drugs. The CDR3 region reads CSAGLAGSGTGELFF. The sequence in DNA is TGCAGTGCGGGACTAGCGGGGAGTGGGACCGGGGAGCTGTTTTTT.